This TCR beta chain was sequenced during a study of blood T cell repertoires in COVID-19. For the study at large: Samples representing acute and convalescent COVID-19 were sourced from the United States, Italy and Spain. The analysed material was cDNA or gDNA that came from T cells, B-cell-depleted T cells, or PBMCs.

This CDR3 has 14 residues. CDR1 MNHNS and CDR2 SASEGT come from the germline V gene. V was clipped by 1 base and J by 0 bases, with 6 bases between them. As handled by the study authors: Amplification of reference gene primers was used by the study to estimate nucleated cell counts. Some clones are missing from TCRdb's copy, which holds only in-frame ones; the method was immunoSEQ multiplex PCR. V and J calls plus clone size are reproduced from that table; the DNA served to infer D and trimming. The sample has around 250,000 clones, 80% to 90% seen once. The chain joins TRBV6-1 to TRBJ1-2; no clear D gene. Sequencing used peripheral blood. The TCR originated in a man between 60 and 75 years old with acute or convalescent COVID-19. The CDR3 coding sequence is TGTGCCAGCAGTGAAGTTGGAGCTAACTATGGCTACACCTTC. Translated, it gives CASSEVGANYGYTF.